Detailed here is one T cell receptor (beta chain). This clonotype occurred many times. It has no known antigen specificity. No much larger clone is present one base from it, and per-base qualities are unavailable. This specimen's time point label, interpreted: persistent/refractory GD, antithyroid drugs over 5 years with positive TRAb. For both TCR sequencing and RNA sequencing, RNA was extracted from PBMCs in TRIzol. The diagnosis of Graves' disease followed American Thyroid Association guidelines. Recruitment of patients was carried out at an endocrinology department in Xi'an, China. From each patient, 8 to 10 milliliters of peripheral blood was collected into an EDTA anticoagulant tube. Ficoll Paque Plus density gradient separation was used to isolate PBMCs, and no further T cell sorting was done. An Agilent 2100 Bioanalyzer and agarose gel were used to check RNA quality, while a NanoDrop 2000 measured RNA concentration.

Libraries were constructed by multiplex PCR. Instrument on record: Illumina HiSeq 4000. CDR3 regions were amplified by Arm-PCR with iRepertoire HTBI primers to construct TCR beta libraries. Gel purification was performed on PCR products prior to sequencing. The original pipeline was this. Gene usage analysis of CDR3 amino acid clonotypes relied on the roughly 60 TRBV and 14 TRBJ segments identified across samples. Filtered high-quality paired reads were merged into contigs using COPE and FqMerger. BLAST was used to align contigs to the IMGT TRBV, TRBD and TRBJ reference genes, and CDR3 was defined following IMGT. Highly expanded clones were defined as clonotypes with a frequency above 0.1%. Repertoire diversity was measured by Shannon entropy, and V-J evenness by the Gini coefficient. Clonotypes shared by more than one individual were considered public. In-frame beta chains were kept once TCRdb had trimmed the public reads at Q25 with fastp and called clones with MiXCR. Rows with a matching CDR3 protein are joined into one entry that keeps the most common DNA and genes. These V and J calls originate from TCRdb's pipeline instead of the authors' own analysis. Present in this sample are fewer than 450,000 distinct CDR3 sequences, around 20% of which were seen just once. The ten largest account for less than 25% of the sample.

This specimen belongs to a study of regulatory T cells in long-lasting Graves disease (dated by TCRdb to the early 2020s). In the study overall: Persistent Graves' disease was defined as persistently positive TSH receptor autoantibodies together with antithyroid drug treatment for over 5 years. This study used TCR sequencing and RNA sequencing of peripheral blood to compare persistent Graves' disease patients against newly diagnosed Graves' disease patients. In the clinical cohort, patients with persistent Graves' disease had used antithyroid drugs for an average of about 9.3 years. The study took place in China and was registered as a clinical trial. A total of 33 samples were covered by TCR sequencing, comprising roughly 13 persistent and approximately 20 newly diagnosed Graves' disease patients. The research as a whole found: Persistent Graves' disease patients showed lower TCR Shannon entropy and fewer highly expanded clones than newly diagnosed patients, suggesting clonal expansion. A larger number of public clonotypes was shared among persistent patients (approximately 3,000) than among newly diagnosed patients (about 990). Only peripheral blood was studied, because thyroid tissue, the primary lesion, was inaccessible. Sequencing and analysis were limited to the TCR beta chain. The authors acknowledged the small sample size as a limitation that may reduce accuracy.

The source of this sequence is a female donor with Graves disease. The input for sequencing was peripheral blood mononuclear cells (PBMCs), taken when the disease was refractory, from a patient treated with antithyroid drugs.

The CDR3 has the sequence CASSLFWDTTYEQYF. In nucleotides, the sequence is TGTGCCAGCAGTTTATTTTGGGACACAACCTACGAGCAGTACTTC. The rearrangement joined TRBV28 to TRBJ2-7; TRBD1 is perhaps the D gene, given 6 matching bases. The germline V gene encodes CDR1 MDHEN and CDR2 SYDVKM. Between the V and J ends, shortened by 1 base and 2 bases respectively, the junction contains 12 bases. Inclusive of the bounding cysteine and phenylalanine, the CDR3 is 15 residues long. Solely the CDR3 DNA is kept, with 45 bases framed from the first base.